The present T cell receptor (beta chain) was sequenced within a study of T and B cells in COVID-19 patients. This clonotype is medium-sized. The CDR3 is made up of 13 amino acids. Germline CDR1 reads LNHDA; CDR2 reads SQIVND (reference sequence). With 3 bases removed from V and 3 bases from J, the gap between germline ends came to 5 bases. Multiplex PCR with BIOMED2 TRB-A/B primer pools amplified TRB rearrangements. Using its own MiXCR run on the multiplex PCR reads, TCRdb lists one record per CDR3 protein. The sample gives 17,000 or so distinct CDR3 sequences, around 35% of which show up once; approximately 16% is in the top ten. From blood, roughly 240-550 ng of genomic DNA served as TRB template.

The source is a human donor with active COVID-19. This chain links TRBV19 with TRBJ2-2; a possible D gene is TRBD2 (5 bases). The material sequenced was blood. This CDR3 reads CASSISDTGELFF. In DNA form, the CDR3 reads TGTGCCAGTAGTATTAGCGACACCGGGGAGCTGTTTTTT.